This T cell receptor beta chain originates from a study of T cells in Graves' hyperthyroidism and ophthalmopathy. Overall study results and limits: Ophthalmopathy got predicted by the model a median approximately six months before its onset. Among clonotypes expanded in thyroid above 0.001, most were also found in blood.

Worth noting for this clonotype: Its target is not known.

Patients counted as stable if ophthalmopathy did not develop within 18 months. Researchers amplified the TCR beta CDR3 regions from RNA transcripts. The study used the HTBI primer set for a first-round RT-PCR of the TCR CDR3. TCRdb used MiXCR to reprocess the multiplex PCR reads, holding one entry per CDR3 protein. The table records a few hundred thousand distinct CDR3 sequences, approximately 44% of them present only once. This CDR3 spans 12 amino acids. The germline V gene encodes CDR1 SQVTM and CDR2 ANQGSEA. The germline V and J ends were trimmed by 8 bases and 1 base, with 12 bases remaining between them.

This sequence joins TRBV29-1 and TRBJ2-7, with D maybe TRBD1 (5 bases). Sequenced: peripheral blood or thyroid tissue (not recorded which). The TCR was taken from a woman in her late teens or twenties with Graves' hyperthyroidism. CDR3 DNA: TGCAGCAACAGACAGAGGTCCTACGAGCAGTACTTC. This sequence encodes CSNRQRSYEQYF.